A single sample is the source of the 32 T cell receptor beta chains below, sequenced in a study of cytomegalovirus exposure and HLA in healthy donors. PCR amplification relied on 60 Vbeta primers (plus 13 Jbeta primers). Data came from immunoSEQ multiplex PCR; TCRdb stores just in-frame clones and leaves some out. In total, the table holds about 64,000 clones. Input material: PBMCs. The receptors here all came from a woman between 18 and 29 years old in good health and CMV-seronegative.

This sequence joins TRBV30 and TRBJ1-6; D is undetermined. The CDR3 consists of 13 residues. Trimming shortened V by 0 bases and J by 8 bases, and 8 bases separated the two germline ends. CDR1 is GTSNPN, CDR2 SVGIG, per germline (reference sequence). CDR3 sequence (DNA): TGTGCCTGGAGTGTGTGGCGGGATTCACCCCTCCACTTT. Its protein is CAWSVWRDSPLHF.

J is TRBJ1-1 and V is TRBV29-1, with D possibly being TRBD1 (5 bases). The CDR3 is 11 amino acids. Trimming removed 6 bases at V and 6 bases at J, with 11 bases between. The germline V gene encodes CDR1 SQVTM and CDR2 ANQGSEA. The CDR3 nucleotides are TGCAGCGTGGCCCCGGGGGCTGAAGCTTTCTTT. The encoded protein is CSVAPGAEAFF.

The genes are TRBV5-1 and TRBJ2-7, with a possible D match to TRBD2 (6 bases). Trimming cost V 4 bases and J 2 bases, with 16 bases left between them. Looked up from germline, CDR1 is SGHRS and CDR2 is YFSETQ. This CDR3 has 15 amino acids. The DNA for the CDR3 is TGCGCCAGCAGCCCCACCGCGGGGCGTACCTACGAGCAGTACTTC. Residues: CASSPTAGRTYEQYF.

The chain links TRBV9 to TRBJ1-1; D unclear. This CDR3 region has 15 residues. V shed 4 bases and J shed 1 base, with 14 bases lying between them. The germline CDR1 and CDR2 sequences are SGDLS and YYNGEE. CDR3 sequence reads: CASSLRGGPNTEAFF. CDR3 nucleotides: TGTGCCAGCAGCCTTCGTGGAGGGCCGAACACTGAAGCTTTCTTT.

The chain links TRBV15 to TRBJ1-5; 9 positions match TRBD1. CDR1 LNHNV and CDR2 YYDKDF come from the germline V gene (reference sequence). The CDR3 consists of 19 residues. After removal of 1 base from V and 0 bases from J, the junction contained 10 bases not matched to a gene. The CDR3 loop is CATSRAGTGLTYSNQPQHF. In nucleotides, the CDR3 is TGTGCCACCAGCAGAGCCGGGACAGGGCTCACCTATAGCAATCAGCCCCAGCATTTT.

The chain carries TRBV9 and TRBJ2-5; 8 positions agree with TRBD2. V was clipped by 1 base and J by 1 base; unmatched bases: 3. The CDR3 is made up of 15 amino acids. Germline assignment: CDR1 SGDLS and CDR2 YYNGEE. The CDR3 DNA is TGTGCCAGCAGCGTACCTAGCGGGTCCCAAGAGACCCAGTACTTC. It yields the protein CASSVPSGSQETQYF.

The chain uses TRBV9 and TRBJ2-7, with D hard to call. The germline CDR1 and CDR2 sequences are SGDLS and YYNGEE. The V and J ends lost 1 base and 0 bases respectively, with 11 bases between them. The CDR3 extends over 15 amino acids. CDR3 sequence reads: CASSVRSGDSYEQYF. CDR3 sequence (DNA): TGTGCCAGCAGCGTACGTTCCGGAGACTCCTACGAGCAGTACTTC. Variable domain in full (rest from reference TRBV9 and TRBJ2-7): DSGVTQTPKHLITATGQRVTLRCSPRSGDLSVYWYQQSLDQGLQFLIQYYNGEERAKGNILERFSAQQFPDLHSELNLSSLELGDSALYFCASSVRSGDSYEQYFGPGTRLTVT.

The V gene is TRBV27, the J gene TRBJ2-7, with TRBD2 identical over 10 bases. The CDR3 spans 17 residues. V trimming: 4 bases; J trimming: 3 bases; junction bases outside the gene matches: 12. Germline V gene lookup returns CDR1 MNHEY and CDR2 SMNVEV (reference sequence). CDR3 sequence: CASSSGLAAPSLYEQYF. For the CDR3, the DNA is TGTGCCAGCAGTTCCGGACTAGCGGCACCCTCTCTCTACGAGCAGTACTTC.

This chain uses TRBV29-1 with TRBJ1-1; tentative D call: TRBD1 (6 bases). Germline V gene lookup returns CDR1 SQVTM and CDR2 ANQGSEA. This CDR3 comprises 15 residues. V was clipped by 4 bases and J by 0 bases, with 15 bases between them. The CDR3 reads CSVGGYRVMNTEAFF. The CDR3 DNA is TGCAGCGTTGGGGGATACAGGGTGATGAACACTGAAGCTTTCTTT.

The chain joins TRBV25-1 to TRBJ1-6, with TRBD1 identical over 8 bases. The CDR3 covers 15 residues. V was clipped by 1 base and J by 10 bases; unmatched bases: 6. The germline gives CDR1 MGHDK, CDR2 SYGVNS. This CDR3 is CASSESGTGSSPLHF. Here the CDR3 DNA reads TGTGCCAGCAGTGAATCTGGGACAGGATCCTCACCCCTCCACTTT.

The chain uses TRBV30 and TRBJ1-5; D not resolved. Germline V CDR1 and CDR2: GTSNPN, SVGIG (reference sequence). V dropped 3 bases and J dropped 3 bases, with 15 bases sitting between them. This CDR3 contains 15 residues. CDR3 sequence (DNA): TGTGCCTGGAGCCCTCATACACCTTTCAATCAGCCCCAGCATTTT. Translated, it gives CAWSPHTPFNQPQHF.

The V and J genes are TRBV5-5 and TRBJ2-1, with D uncertain. In germline, CDR1 is SGHKS, CDR2 YYEKEE (reference sequence). CDR3 length: 13 amino acids. V was pared by 0 bases and J by 4 bases, with 5 bases between. The CDR3 bases are TGTGCCAGCAGCTTGGACGGGTACAATGAGCAGTTCTTC. Translating it yields CASSLDGYNEQFF.

J is TRBJ1-1 and V is TRBV6-6; 7 positions match TRBD1. CDR3 length: 14 amino acids. The germline V gene encodes CDR1 MNHNY and CDR2 SVGAGI (reference sequence). Germline trimming cut 6 bases from V and 0 bases from J; bases unmatched to any gene: 4. CDR3 region: CASSRGQMNTEAFF. CDR3 sequence (DNA): TGTGCCAGCAGCAGGGGACAGATGAACACTGAAGCTTTCTTT.

The chain uses TRBV9 and TRBJ1-2; D gene unclear. Per germline, CDR1 SGDLS and CDR2 YYNGEE. With 0 bases removed from V and 10 bases from J, the gap between germline ends came to 10 bases. CDR3 size: 12 residues. The CDR3 coding sequence is TGTGCCAGCAGCGTAGTCGCAGGACTCTACACCTTC. Its translation is CASSVVAGLYTF.

V gene TRBV5-1 combines with J gene TRBJ2-7; D possibly corresponds to TRBD2 (7 bases). Trimming stripped 0 bases from V and 7 bases from J, with 14 bases between. The germline gives CDR1 SGHRS, CDR2 YFSETQ. The CDR3 loop spans 14 amino acids. The CDR3 spells CASSLGRGAREQYF. The CDR3 DNA reads as TGCGCCAGCAGCTTGGGTCGGGGGGCGAGGGAGCAGTACTTC.

V and J are TRBV15 and TRBJ2-5, with D possibly being TRBD1 (6 bases). V lost 0 bases, J lost 2 bases, and 10 bases lay in between. The germline gives CDR1 LNHNV, CDR2 YYDKDF (reference sequence). There are 15 residues in the CDR3. CDR3 DNA sequence: TGTGCCACCAGCAGAGATGGACAGCAACAAGAGACCCAGTACTTC. Translated, it gives CATSRDGQQQETQYF.

This chain uses TRBV5-1 with TRBJ1-2; possible D gene TRBD1, 6 bases. The germline V and J ends were trimmed by 4 bases and 2 bases, with 12 bases remaining between them. The CDR3 has 14 amino acids. The germline V gene encodes CDR1 SGHRS and CDR2 YFSETQ. The CDR3 DNA follows: TGCGCCAGCAGCCTGGAAACAGGGAACTATGGCTACACCTTC. Its protein product is CASSLETGNYGYTF.

This chain links TRBV7-8 with TRBJ1-5; possible D gene TRBD1, 6 bases. V lost 1 base to trimming and J lost 3 bases, with 13 bases between them. This CDR3 is 16 amino acids long. CDR1 is SGHVS, CDR2 FQNEAQ, per germline. CDR3 in amino acids: CASSLEAGAFNQPQHF. CDR3 DNA sequence: TGTGCCAGCAGCTTAGAGGCAGGGGCTTTCAATCAGCCCCAGCATTTT.

The gene calls are TRBV6-5 and TRBJ1-2, with TRBD1 identical over 8 bases. Trimming at V came to 4 bases and at J to 8 bases, leaving 9 bases not matched to a gene. Germline V gene lookup returns CDR1 MNHEY and CDR2 SVGAGI. The CDR3 consists of 14 residues. CDR3 loop: CASSWGQANPGYTF. In DNA form, the CDR3 reads TGTGCCAGCAGTTGGGGACAGGCTAACCCAGGCTACACCTTC.

The chain employs TRBV6-1 and TRBJ2-7, with a tentative D call TRBD1 (5 bases). The CDR3 extends over 13 amino acids. Germline-derived CDR1 and CDR2 are MNHNS and SASEGT. V gave up 8 bases and J gave up 3 bases, with 14 bases separating them. This CDR3 reads CASGAMAGYEQYF. The CDR3 bases are TGTGCCAGCGGGGCAATGGCAGGCTACGAGCAGTACTTC.

The rearrangement uses TRBV6-1 and TRBJ2-5; D not resolved. The V gene lost 6 bases and the J gene lost 0 bases, with 8 bases spanning the gap. This CDR3 is 13 amino acids long. Germline loops: CDR1 MNHNS, CDR2 SASEGT. CDR3 protein: CASRPHNQETQYF. The CDR3 region has the DNA TGTGCCAGCAGACCTCACAACCAAGAGACCCAGTACTTC.

The rearrangement links TRBV4-1 to TRBJ2-2; possibly TRBD2 for D (6 bases). Trimming removed 4 bases at V and 7 bases at J, with 10 bases between. Germline CDR1 MGHRA, CDR2 YSYEKL. The CDR3 spans 13 residues. As DNA, the CDR3 is TGCGCCAGCAGCCGGGTGGAGGGCGGGGAGCTGTTTTTT. Translated, it gives CASSRVEGGELFF.

The chain has TRBV7-3 and TRBJ2-1, with TRBD1 matching over 10 bases. The CDR3 spans 16 residues. The germline V gene encodes CDR1 SGHTA and CDR2 FQGTGA. Trimming removed 2 bases from V and 12 bases from J; junction bases left unmatched: 13. CDR3 protein: CASSLFGTGDGMGQFF. The CDR3 nucleotides are TGTGCCAGCAGCTTATTCGGGACAGGGGACGGGATGGGGCAGTTCTTC.

V and J are TRBV19 and TRBJ1-2; no clear D. CDR3 length equals 13 residues. Germline assignment: CDR1 LNHDA and CDR2 SQIVND (reference sequence). The V and J ends lost 7 bases and 2 bases respectively, with 11 bases between them. The CDR3 DNA follows: TGTGCCAGTACCCGGGAGGGAAACTATGGCTACACCTTC. Translating gives CASTREGNYGYTF. The full variable domain, rest sourced from reference TRBV19 and TRBJ1-2, is DGGITQSPKYLFRKEGQNVTLSCEQNLNHDAMYWYRQDPGQGLRLIYYSQIVNDFQKGDIAEGYSVSREKKESFPLTVTSAQKNPTAFYLCASTREGNYGYTFGSGTRLTVV.

This chain joins TRBV18 and TRBJ1-1; 7 bases are shared with TRBD1. There are 15 residues in the CDR3. Germline lookup yields CDR1 KGHSH and CDR2 LQKENI. V lost 3 bases to trimming and J lost 1 base; unmatched junction nucleotides: 5. CDR3 sequence (DNA): TGTGCCAGCTCACCCAGACAGGGTAAGAACACTGAAGCTTTCTTT. It translates to CASSPRQGKNTEAFF.

The chain combines TRBV6-5 with TRBJ2-7, with 9 bases lining up with TRBD1. CDR3 length equals 14 residues. The junction had 4 bases not matched to a gene; V was cut back by 6 bases and J by 1 base. Germline-derived CDR1 and CDR2 are MNHEY and SVGAGI. CDR3 coding DNA: TGTGCCAGCAGACTGGACAGGGGATCCTACGAGCAGTACTTC. This translates into CASRLDRGSYEQYF.

The chain has TRBV7-9 and TRBJ1-5; D remains unclear. Germline loops: CDR1 SEHNR, CDR2 FQNEAQ (reference sequence). CDR3 length: 12 amino acids. With 1 base removed from V and 7 bases from J, the gap between germline ends came to 5 bases. CDR3 residues: CASSLGAQPQHF. CDR3 nucleotides: TGTGCCAGCAGCTTAGGGGCGCAGCCCCAGCATTTT.

The rearrangement uses TRBV7-8 and TRBJ1-1, with TRBD1 matching 8 bases. The CDR3 totals 14 residues. V shed 7 bases, J shed 1 base, and the junction held 5 bases outside the gene matches. Germline values: CDR1 SGHVS, CDR2 FQNEAQ. The CDR3 bases are TGTGCCAGCACCCCGGGACAGGCGAACACTGAAGCTTTCTTT. Translation gives CASTPGQANTEAFF.

This rearrangement joins TRBV28 to TRBJ1-2; D is unclear. The ends were cut back, 6 bases at V and 3 bases at J, with 14 bases in the middle. Germline V CDR1 and CDR2: MDHEN, SYDVKM. This CDR3 is 14 amino acids long. This chain's CDR3 is CASRTPIGYYGYTF. The CDR3 DNA is TGTGCCAGCAGAACTCCAATCGGGTACTATGGCTACACCTTC.

This chain uses TRBV9 with TRBJ2-7; 7 nucleotides align to TRBD2. Germline V gene data show CDR1 as SGDLS and CDR2 as YYNGEE. This CDR3 contains 14 residues. V was clipped by 0 bases and J by 2 bases; unmatched bases: 2. Here the CDR3 reads CASSVGGGPYEQYF. As DNA, the CDR3 is TGTGCCAGCAGCGTAGGCGGGGGACCCTACGAGCAGTACTTC.

The chain carries TRBV27 and TRBJ2-7; 10 bases line up with TRBD1. The trim removed 5 bases at V and 5 bases at J, leaving 9 bases unmatched. This CDR3 is built from 15 residues. The germline CDR1 and CDR2 sequences are MNHEY and SMNVEV (reference sequence). The CDR3 DNA sequence: TGTGCCAGCAGTGCCATCGGGGACAGGGGCCACGAGCAGTACTTC. Amino acids: CASSAIGDRGHEQYF.

CDR3 residues: CSVDPSLETYNEQFF. Here the CDR3 DNA reads TGCAGCGTTGATCCCTCACTAGAGACCTACAATGAGCAGTTCTTC. The V gene is TRBV29-1, the J gene TRBJ2-1; perhaps TRBD2 as D (5 bases). This CDR3 has 15 amino acids. With 3 bases removed from V and 2 bases from J, the gap between germline ends came to 14 bases. Germline V gene lookup returns CDR1 SQVTM and CDR2 ANQGSEA.